These 18 T cell receptor beta chains originate from one sample sequenced in a study of blood T cell repertoires in COVID-19 (dated by TCRdb to the early 2020s). The library came from the immunoSEQ multiplex PCR assay. TCRdb retrieved this table from immuneACCESS and kept in-frame rearrangements only. Not all clones are present; in checked studies, unresolved V genes account for under half, and no reason is known for the remainder. Within this sample are approximately 33,000 clones, with around 90% of them counted one time only. The ten top clones hold 7.9% of the sample. Sequencing was carried out using peripheral blood. The receptors originated from a man aged 55-75 years with COVID-19, enrolled during active disease.

The chain is built from TRBV5-1 and TRBJ1-1, with no clear D. V was trimmed by 3 bases and J by 1 base, leaving 7 bases between them. Germline values: CDR1 SGHRS, CDR2 YFSETQ. CDR3 length equals 13 residues. The CDR3 sequence is CASSSYWNTEAFF. The CDR3 region has the DNA TGCGCCAGCAGCTCCTATTGGAACACTGAAGCTTTCTTT. Looking up the rest from reference TRBV5-1 and TRBJ1-1 gives the full variable domain: KAGVTQTPRYLIKTRGQQVTLSCSPISGHRSVSWYQQTPGQGLQFLFEYFSETQRNKGNFPGRFSGRQFSNSRSEMNVSTLELGDSALYLCASSSYWNTEAFFGQGTRLTVV.

This sequence joins TRBV12-5 and TRBJ1-1, with 10 bases identical to TRBD1. Germline V gene data show CDR1 as LGHNT and CDR2 as FRNRAP. The CDR3 totals 15 residues. V dropped 1 base and J dropped 3; count of bases not matched to a gene: 2. CDR3 in amino acids: CASGLGQGADTEAFF. CDR3 bases: TGTGCTAGTGGTTTGGGACAGGGGGCGGACACTGAAGCTTTCTTT. The whole variable domain, remainder taken from reference TRBV12-5 and TRBJ1-1, is DARVTQTPRHKVTEMGQEVTMRCQPILGHNTVFWYRQTMMQGLELLAYFRNRAPLDDSGMPKDRFSAEMPDATLATLKIQPSEPRDSAVYFCASGLGQGADTEAFFGQGTRLTVV.

The chain links TRBV5-1 to TRBJ1-1, with TRBD1 as a possible D gene (5 bases). This CDR3 region has 14 residues. V was cut by 4 bases and J by 4 bases, with 14 bases left in between. Germline loops: CDR1 SGHRS, CDR2 YFSETQ. The CDR3 loop is CASSHLRGGTEAFF. The CDR3 DNA reads as TGCGCCAGCAGCCACCTTCGGGGGGGCACTGAAGCTTTCTTT.

This sequence joins TRBV11-1 and TRBJ2-5; D is uncertain. The CDR3 length is 12 residues. Trimming took off 5 bases at V and 2 bases at J, with 6 bases between the two ends. Germline CDR1 SGHAT, CDR2 FQDESV (reference sequence). The CDR3 nucleotides read TGTGCCAGCAGCGACTTACAAGAGACCCAGTACTTC. Protein: CASSDLQETQYF.

The genes are TRBV18 and TRBJ2-4; D is unclear. CDR1 and CDR2 (germline): KGHSH, LQKENI. Trimming cost V 0 bases and J 9 bases, with 9 bases left between them. CDR3 size: 13 residues. Here the CDR3 DNA reads TGTGCCAGCTCACCACCCGTAGAGAGCATTCAGTACTTC. It yields the protein CASSPPVESIQYF.

This clone was counted a few times. The chain links TRBV5-1 to TRBJ2-2; 8 positions match TRBD2. Germline trimming cut 4 bases from V and 0 bases from J; bases unmatched to any gene: 8. The CDR3 extends over 17 amino acids. Germline V gene data show CDR1 as SGHRS and CDR2 as YFSETQ. The CDR3 nucleotides are TGCGCCAGCAGCAACCCGCCCGGGGGGGCGAACACCGGGGAGCTGTTTTTT. As protein: CASSNPPGGANTGELFF.

This clone was found a few times. The rearrangement uses TRBV29-1 and TRBJ1-1; D is uncertain. The CDR3 runs to 12 residues. Germline lookup yields CDR1 SQVTM and CDR2 ANQGSEA. V shed 3 bases and J shed 1 base, with 6 bases lying between them. The DNA for the CDR3 is TGCAGCGTTGAGAACAGGAACACTGAAGCTTTCTTT. Its translation is CSVENRNTEAFF.

This clone was counted between two and nine times. The chain uses TRBV10-2 and TRBJ2-1; 8 nucleotides agree with TRBD1. There are 12 residues in the CDR3. Germline-derived CDR1 and CDR2 are WSHSY and SAAADI. The V and J ends lost 6 bases and 8 bases, in that order; junction bases with no gene match: 3. CDR3 sequence reads: CASRDRVDEQFF. Written as DNA, the CDR3 is TGCGCCAGCAGGGACAGGGTAGATGAGCAGTTCTTC.

V gene TRBV6-5 combines with J gene TRBJ1-4; D is possibly TRBD1 (6 bases). Trimming took off 6 bases at V and 6 bases at J, with 11 bases between the two ends. The germline V gene encodes CDR1 MNHEY and CDR2 SVGAGI. CDR3 length: 13 amino acids. CDR3 residues: CASRGSGDEKLFF. The CDR3, as DNA: TGTGCCAGCAGAGGCTCAGGGGATGAAAAACTGTTTTTT.

The chain combines TRBV2 with TRBJ2-1, with 10 nucleotides matching TRBD1. This CDR3 comprises 13 residues. CDR1 and CDR2 (germline): SNHLY, FYNNEI. J was trimmed by 12 bases and V by 3 bases; bases with no gene match: 5. The CDR3 DNA is TGTGCCAGCAGTGAGCGCCGGGACAGGGGGCAGTTCTTC. Protein sequence: CASSERRDRGQFF.

This chain connects TRBV11-2 to TRBJ1-1; D uncertain. The CDR3 consists of 16 residues. The V gene lost 5 bases and the J gene lost 4 bases, with 20 bases spanning the gap. Germline values: CDR1 SGHAT, CDR2 FQNNGV. In DNA, the CDR3 is TGTGCCAGCAGCCAAACTAATTCCCCCCGGGGCACTGAAGCTTTCTTT. It is translated as CASSQTNSPRGTEAFF.

This rearrangement joins TRBV19 to TRBJ1-5; 7 positions agree with TRBD1. The CDR3 has 13 amino acids. The V gene end was trimmed by 1 base and the J gene end by 6 bases; junction bases not matched to a gene: 0. Germline assignment: CDR1 LNHDA and CDR2 SQIVND (reference sequence). The CDR3 DNA sequence: TGTGCCAGTAGTATAGCAGGGGGTCAGCCCCAGCATTTT. Translating gives CASSIAGGQPQHF.

V gene TRBV25-1 combines with J gene TRBJ1-2, with D hard to call. V was shortened by 6 bases and J by 6 bases, with 14 bases between the two germline ends. From germline, CDR1 is MGHDK and CDR2 SYGVNS. The CDR3 consists of 13 residues. This CDR3 reads CASSIRPLDGYTF. In DNA form, the CDR3 reads TGTGCCAGCAGCATCAGGCCCCTGGATGGCTACACCTTC.

This rearrangement joins TRBV18 to TRBJ2-7, with a tentative D call TRBD2 (5 bases). With 6 bases removed from V and 5 bases from J, the gap between germline ends came to 14 bases. The CDR3 consists of 13 residues. The V gene's germline CDR1 is KGHSH and CDR2 LQKENI. The CDR3 loop reads CASSGSSTDEQYF. CDR3 bases: TGTGCCAGCTCGGGGAGTTCAACGGACGAGCAGTACTTC. The full variable domain, rest sourced from reference TRBV18 and TRBJ2-7, is NAGVMQNPRHLVRRRGQEARLRCSPMKGHSHVYWYRQLPEEGLKFMVYLQKENIIDESGMPKERFSAEFPKEGPSILRIQQVVRGDSAAYFCASSGSSTDEQYFGPGTRLTVT.

This rearrangement joins TRBV2 to TRBJ1-5; no clear D. Germline CDR1 is SNHLY and CDR2 is FYNNEI. V was shortened by 6 bases and J by 4 bases, with 22 bases between the two germline ends. The CDR3 length is 17 residues. CDR3: CASSAGSRSRSNQPQHF. Written as DNA, the CDR3 is TGTGCCAGCAGCGCCGGTTCCCGCTCACGGTCGAATCAGCCCCAGCATTTT.

The chain links TRBV28 to TRBJ1-1, with unresolved D. Germline CDR1 is MDHEN and CDR2 is SYDVKM. The CDR3 runs 15 residues. Trimming pared 3 bases from V and 1 base from J, leaving 12 bases between. In DNA, the CDR3 is TGTGCCAGCAGTTTCCCGGGAGGGAGGAACACTGAAGCTTTCTTT. As protein: CASSFPGGRNTEAFF.

This clone was seen only once. The V gene is TRBV7-2, the J gene TRBJ2-3, with D unclear. This CDR3 has 14 amino acids. The V end lost 3 bases, the J end lost 1 base, and 8 bases lay between the germline ends. Looked up from germline, CDR1 is SGHTA and CDR2 is FQGNSA. For the CDR3, the DNA is TGTGCCAGCAGCTTCACTAAGGGCACAGATACGCAGTATTTT. It yields the protein CASSFTKGTDTQYF.

Only one count was recorded for this clone. CDR3 in DNA: TGCGCCTCACGGGGGACTTTCCATTCACCCCTCCACTTT. It is translated as CASRGTFHSPLHF. This chain connects TRBV23-1 to TRBJ1-6, with TRBD1 as a possible D gene (5 bases). TRBV23-1 is recorded as an ORF, its role being uncertain. Deletions cut 11 bases from V and 8 bases from J, with 16 bases between. The CDR3 extends over 13 amino acids.